This entry lists 4 T cell receptor beta chains sequenced from one sample in a study of regulatory T cells in long-lasting Graves disease. Time point defined: newly diagnosed GD, antithyroid drugs for less than 3 months. With RNA extracted from PBMCs as input, the TCR library was made. HTBI primers from iRepertoire and Arm-PCR of CDR3 regions yielded the TCR beta libraries. Via MiXCR, TCRdb re-called the multiplex PCR reads, giving one row per CDR3 protein. The table includes about 380,000 distinct CDR3 sequences, less than 20% detected once. Source: peripheral blood mononuclear cells (PBMCs), taken at new diagnosis, from a patient treated with antithyroid drugs. The receptor source for this set is a female donor with Graves disease.

There are many counts of this clonotype. V gene TRBV27 combines with J gene TRBJ1-2; 8 bases are shared with TRBD1. From germline, CDR1 is MNHEY and CDR2 SMNVEV (reference sequence). The CDR3 totals 18 residues. The J segment lost 4 bases and the V segment lost 4 bases, leaving 17 bases of the junction unmatched. The CDR3 loop reads CASSSLDRGPRGSYGYTF. The CDR3 DNA sequence: TGTGCCAGCAGTTCTCTCGACAGGGGTCCACGGGGAAGCTATGGCTACACCTTC.

This clonotype was seen repeatedly, ten times or more. The CDR3: CSARQADEKLFF. CDR3 in DNA: TGCAGTGCTAGACAGGCGGATGAAAAACTGTTTTTT. The chain uses TRBV20-1 and TRBJ1-4; no definite D call. V was pared by 2 bases and J by 6 bases, with 7 bases between. CDR3 length equals 12 residues. Germline V gene sequence: CDR1 DFQATT, CDR2 SNEGSKA (reference sequence).

This clonotype was seen ten or more times. V is TRBV10-3 and J is TRBJ1-1; 8 bases map to TRBD1. This CDR3 comprises 13 residues. Per the germline V gene, CDR1 is ENHRY and CDR2 is SYGVKD. V shed 4 bases, J shed 6 bases, and the junction held 4 bases outside the gene matches. DNA for the CDR3: TGTGCCATCAGTGGGACAGGGAAGGCTGAAGCTTTCTTT. Its protein product is CAISGTGKAEAFF.

This clonotype was recorded a few times. The CDR3 sequence: CASSYPRLPYEQYF. The DNA for the CDR3 is TGTGCCAGCAGTTACCCTCGGTTGCCCTACGAGCAGTACTTC. V usage is TRBV6-2 or TRBV6-3 and J usage is TRBJ2-7; D remains ambiguous. Germline values: CDR1 MNHEY, CDR2 SVGEGT. Trimming pared 2 bases from V and 2 bases from J, leaving 10 bases between. The CDR3 contains 14 residues.